A single sample gave rise to the 27 T cell receptor beta chains below, sequenced in a study of blood T cell repertoires in COVID-19 (dated by TCRdb to 2018 to 2021). The method was the immunoSEQ multiplex PCR assay. TCRdb carries this immuneACCESS record with in-frame sequences only. Its versions omit some clonotypes, under half of them owing to an unresolved V gene in the studies checked, with the rest unexplained. This sample gives 80,000 or so clones in total; about 86% of them show up just once. The ten largest account for about 45% of the sample. Sequencing was performed on peripheral blood. These receptors all come from a man at least 80 years old with acute or convalescent COVID-19.

V usage is TRBV7-3 and J usage is TRBJ2-3, with 7 bases that match TRBD1. The CDR3 is 16 amino acids. Germline V lookup: CDR1 SGHTA, CDR2 FQGTGA. With V trimmed by 5 bases and J by 0 bases, 8 bases remained unmatched. The DNA for the CDR3 is TGTGCCAGCAGCCCCGGGACAGACCCTAGCACAGATACGCAGTATTTT. Translated, it gives CASSPGTDPSTDTQYF.

This clone showed up just a few times. V usage is TRBV27 and J usage is TRBJ2-7; D gene uncertain. V lost 3 bases to trimming and J lost 2 bases, with 8 bases between them. CDR1 and CDR2 (germline): MNHEY, SMNVEV (reference sequence). The CDR3 runs to 13 residues. CDR3 residues: CASSLESAYEQYF. The CDR3 DNA is TGTGCCAGCAGTTTGGAGAGCGCCTACGAGCAGTACTTC.

V usage is TRBV3-1 (or the pseudogene TRBV3-2) and J usage is TRBJ1-3; 8 bases map to TRBD1. The CDR3 covers 18 residues. Trimming cost V 1 base and J 0 bases; bases outside gene matches: 8. From germline, CDR1 is LGHDT and CDR2 YNNKEL (reference sequence). CDR3 amino acids: CASSQVPGQVLSGNTIYF. The CDR3 DNA sequence: TGTGCCAGCAGCCAAGTCCCGGGACAGGTTCTCTCTGGAAACACCATATATTTT.

This clone occurred once. The chain carries TRBV29-1 and TRBJ1-2, with a possible D match to TRBD1 (6 bases). This CDR3 spans 13 amino acids. Germline CDR1 is SQVTM and CDR2 is ANQGSEA. With 5 bases removed from V and 4 bases from J, the gap between germline ends came to 14 bases. The CDR3 nucleotides read TGCAGCGTTCTCACAGGGCCTTCCTATGGCTACACCTTC. It yields the protein CSVLTGPSYGYTF.

In its sample, this clone was seen a few times. The rearrangement joins TRBV18 to TRBJ1-5; 8 nucleotides line up with TRBD1. J gave up 2 bases and V 4 bases, and 4 bases lay outside the gene matches. Germline V CDR1 and CDR2: KGHSH, LQKENI. The CDR3 contains 15 residues. The DNA of the CDR3 is TGTGCCAGCTCACTTAAGACAGGGGGCAATCAGCCCCAGCATTTT. It is translated as CASSLKTGGNQPQHF.

The chain couples TRBV30 to TRBJ2-1; 8 bases are a match to TRBD2. CDR1 and CDR2 (germline): GTSNPN, SVGIG (reference sequence). The CDR3 has 15 residues. The V segment lost 1 base and the J segment 4 bases; nucleotides outside the gene matches: 6. CDR3 DNA: TGTGCCTGGAGTGCATTGGCTAGCGGGTACAATGAGCAGTTCTTC. Translation gives CAWSALASGYNEQFF.

V gene TRBV7-2 combines with J gene TRBJ1-2; D is possibly TRBD1 (6 bases). Germline V gene sequence: CDR1 SGHTA, CDR2 FQGNSA. V lost 5 bases and J 8 bases, leaving 30 bases between the germline ends. The CDR3 runs to 18 residues. The CDR3 loop is CASSPLGAGDTPAGGYTF. CDR3 sequence (DNA): TGTGCCAGCAGCCCCCTCGGGGCGGGGGACACTCCGGCTGGGGGCTACACCTTC.

The gene calls are TRBV19 and TRBJ2-4; D may be TRBD2 (6 bases). V was cut by 7 bases and J by 3 bases, with 13 bases left in between. CDR3 size: 14 residues. Germline loops: CDR1 LNHDA, CDR2 SQIVND (reference sequence). This chain's CDR3 is CASTHRGGKNIQYF. CDR3 nucleotides: TGTGCCAGTACCCATCGGGGAGGCAAAAACATTCAGTACTTC.

The J gene is TRBJ1-5, the V gene TRBV19; possible D gene TRBD1, 6 bases. The CDR3 extends over 16 amino acids. From germline, CDR1 is LNHDA and CDR2 SQIVND (reference sequence). V gave up 5 bases and J gave up 5 bases, with 19 bases separating them. Here the CDR3 DNA reads TGTGCCAGTAGTTCAACCGGGACACGGACAGATCAGCCCCAGCATTTT. Protein: CASSSTGTRTDQPQHF.

This sequence joins TRBV5-1 and TRBJ2-7; 7 nucleotides align to TRBD2. V was pared by 2 bases and J by 2 bases, with 4 bases of the junction left unmatched. This CDR3 has 14 amino acids. Germline-derived CDR1 and CDR2 are SGHRS and YFSETQ. The CDR3 nucleotides are TGCGCCAGCAGCTTCTCCGGGACTACCTACGAGCAGTACTTC. Translated: CASSFSGTTYEQYF.

The chain has TRBV18 and TRBJ2-3, with a tentative D call TRBD2 (6 bases). The germline V and J ends were trimmed by 3 bases and 5 bases, with 27 bases remaining between them. The V gene's germline CDR1 is KGHSH and CDR2 LQKENI. The CDR3 consists of 19 residues. In DNA, the CDR3 is TGTGCCAGCTCACCTTTACTAGGCGGTCTAACGGGAGACAGAGATACGCAGTATTTT. Amino acid sequence: CASSPLLGGLTGDRDTQYF.

V is TRBV7-9 and J is TRBJ2-1; no clear D gene. This CDR3 comprises 13 residues. Germline V gives CDR1 SEHNR, CDR2 FQNEAQ (reference sequence). Trimming removed 2 bases from V and 9 bases from J, with 11 bases in between. The CDR3: CASSLTELAEQFF. Written as DNA, the CDR3 is TGTGCCAGCAGCTTAACGGAGTTAGCTGAGCAGTTCTTC.

The chain is built from TRBV15 and TRBJ2-7; 15 nucleotides align to TRBD2. CDR1 LNHNV and CDR2 YYDKDF come from the germline V gene (reference sequence). V lost 0 bases to trimming and J lost 3 bases; unmatched junction nucleotides: 3. The CDR3 is 17 amino acids. The CDR3: CATSREGLAGGFYEQYF. The DNA for the CDR3 is TGTGCCACCAGCAGAGAAGGACTAGCGGGAGGGTTCTACGAGCAGTACTTC.

The J gene is TRBJ2-7, the V gene TRBV11-3; perhaps TRBD1 as D (5 bases). Germline values: CDR1 SGHNT, CDR2 YENEEA. The germline V and J ends were trimmed by 1 base and 1 base, with 5 bases remaining between them. The CDR3 length is 13 residues. CDR3 in DNA: TGTGCCAGCAGCTTAGGACAGTCCTACGAGCAGTACTTC. The encoded protein is CASSLGQSYEQYF.

The chain joins TRBV27 to TRBJ1-2; perhaps TRBD1 as D (5 bases). V was shortened by 5 bases and J by 4 bases, with 17 bases between the two germline ends. The CDR3 totals 15 residues. CDR1 is MNHEY and CDR2 is SMNVEV in the germline V gene (reference sequence). This CDR3 reads CASSPRLTARYGYTF. Here the CDR3 DNA reads TGTGCCAGCAGTCCCCGACTGACAGCCCGCTATGGCTACACCTTC.

With regard to this clone: Sequence at one end of the junction differs from germline and may be a read error. V is TRBV7-7 and J is TRBJ2-2; 9 bases are a match to TRBD1. Germline CDR1 and CDR2: SSHAT and FNYEAQ (reference sequence). This CDR3 spans 14 amino acids. The CDR3, as DNA: TGTGCTAGCAGCGTTGACAGGGGGACCGGGGAGCTGTTTTTT. This gives the protein CASSVDRGTGELFF.

The chain carries TRBV5-1 and TRBJ1-1; D is possibly TRBD1 (6 bases). CDR1 SGHRS and CDR2 YFSETQ come from the germline V gene. Trimming left V 4 bases short and J 0 bases short, with 13 bases between. The CDR3 has 15 amino acids. The CDR3 DNA reads as TGCGCCAGCAGCCCCCCGACAGGACTGAACACTGAAGCTTTCTTT. It translates to CASSPPTGLNTEAFF.

As to this clone: Other nucleotide sequences in the sample specify the same CDR3. The V gene is TRBV30, the J gene TRBJ2-1; 12 positions agree with TRBD2. This CDR3 comprises 15 residues. J gave up 7 bases and V 0 bases, and 4 bases lay outside the gene matches. Germline V gene lookup returns CDR1 GTSNPN and CDR2 SVGIG (reference sequence). CDR3 region: CAWSVGLAGGNEQFF. CDR3 DNA sequence: TGTGCCTGGAGTGTAGGCCTAGCGGGAGGGAATGAGCAGTTCTTC.

The CDR3 sequence: CASSRSGVPANEQFF. DNA of the CDR3: TGTGCCAGTAGTAGATCCGGAGTGCCGGCTAATGAGCAGTTCTTC. The rearrangement links TRBV19 to TRBJ2-1; the D is unclear. This CDR3 is built from 15 residues. Trimming shortened V by 4 bases and J by 7 bases, and 17 bases separated the two germline ends. CDR1 and CDR2 from the germline V gene are LNHDA and SQIVND (reference sequence).

The rearrangement joins TRBV9 to TRBJ1-4; 7 positions agree with TRBD1. Germline loops: CDR1 SGDLS, CDR2 YYNGEE. After removal of 0 bases from V and 6 bases from J, the junction contained 5 bases not matched to a gene. The CDR3 runs 15 residues. CDR3 in DNA: TGTGCCAGCAGCGTAGGTAGACAGGGAGATGAAAAACTGTTTTTT. Protein sequence: CASSVGRQGDEKLFF.

The V gene is TRBV12-5, the J gene TRBJ1-2; no clear D. The CDR3 length is 13 residues. The V and J ends lost 7 bases and 4 bases respectively, with 13 bases between them. Germline CDR1 LGHNT, CDR2 FRNRAP. CDR3 nucleotides: TGTGCTAGTGCTACCTTGGGAGGCTATGGCTACACCTTC. This encodes CASATLGGYGYTF.

This clone was counted only a few times. V gene TRBV6-1 combines with J gene TRBJ1-2; 7 nucleotides line up with TRBD1. Trimming removed 2 bases from V and 4 bases from J; junction bases left unmatched: 16. CDR1 MNHNS and CDR2 SASEGT come from the germline V gene. This CDR3 is built from 18 residues. The CDR3 reads CASSEIGTAYQGLYGYTF. The CDR3 region has the DNA TGTGCCAGCAGTGAAATTGGGACAGCTTACCAAGGGCTCTATGGCTACACCTTC.

The DNA of the CDR3 is TGTGCCAGAAGCTTGCCAAGACAGGGTTGCGAGACCCAGTACTTC. It yields the protein CARSLPRQGCETQYF. The chain links TRBV5-3 to TRBJ2-5; 7 bases are shared with TRBD1. TRBV5-3 is designated an ORF whose function remains uncertain. V was clipped by 1 base and J by 5 bases; unmatched bases: 8. This CDR3 comprises 15 residues.

This chain connects TRBV6-6 to TRBJ2-1; 11 nucleotides align to TRBD2. Germline assignment: CDR1 MNHNY and CDR2 SVGAGI (reference sequence). CDR3 length equals 16 residues. With 6 bases clipped from V and 5 bases from J, the junction kept 9 bases outside the gene matches. The CDR3: CASSQAGTSGNNEQFF. Here the CDR3 DNA reads TGTGCCAGCAGCCAAGCCGGGACTAGCGGAAACAATGAGCAGTTCTTC.

The chain links TRBV27 to TRBJ2-7, with a tentative D call TRBD1 (6 bases). The V gene's germline CDR1 is MNHEY and CDR2 SMNVEV (reference sequence). V gave up 2 bases and J gave up 1 base, with 12 bases separating them. This CDR3 has 15 amino acids. CDR3 residues: CASSLQTGMSYEQYF. DNA of the CDR3: TGTGCCAGCAGTTTACAGACAGGTATGTCCTACGAGCAGTACTTC.

The J gene is TRBJ1-2, the V gene TRBV11-2, with 9 bases fitting TRBD1. CDR1 SGHAT and CDR2 FQNNGV come from the germline V gene. V was pared by 4 bases and J by 4 bases, with 10 bases of the junction left unmatched. This CDR3 has 16 residues. The CDR3 spells CASSSHTGTGTYGYTF. In DNA, the CDR3 is TGTGCCAGCAGCTCCCACACCGGGACAGGGACCTATGGCTACACCTTC.

The chain couples TRBV29-1 to TRBJ2-1; 8 nucleotides match TRBD2. The CDR3 runs to 16 residues. CDR1 and CDR2 (germline): SQVTM, ANQGSEA. CDR3 in DNA: TGCACCGTAGGGGGTAGCGGGACCAGCTCCTACAATGAGCAGTTCTTC. Translating it yields CTVGGSGTSSYNEQFF.